The 9 T cell receptor beta chains below come from one sample, sequenced in a study of vaccination and CD4 T cells after COVID-19. The study sequenced cultured CD4+ T cell DNA using the Oncomine TCR Beta short-read assay. One entry per CDR3 protein, called by TCRdb with MiXCR from the PCR reads. The sample carries 20,000 to 25,000 distinct CDR3 sequences, around 68% recorded once. The treatment here: approximately nine-day PBMC culture with coronavirus spike peptide pools or control peptides (ViraFEST assay). These receptors' antigens are unknown. Material: CD4+ T cells from blood, cultured in vitro, obtained before SARS-CoV-2 vaccination. These receptors were obtained from a human donor who received a COVID-19 vaccine.

This chain joins TRBV19 and TRBJ1-6, with D possibly matching TRBD1 (5 bases). This CDR3 has 15 residues. The germline V gene encodes CDR1 LNHDA and CDR2 SQIVND (reference sequence). V was clipped by 5 bases and J by 7 bases, with 15 bases between them. The CDR3 loop is CASSLAGFRNSPLHF. The CDR3 DNA follows: TGTGCCAGTAGTCTCGCAGGGTTCAGGAATTCACCCCTCCACTTT.

The sample holds a few counts of this clonotype. The chain couples TRBV12-5 to TRBJ1-5; 7 bases match TRBD1. With V trimmed by 0 bases and J by 6 bases, 2 bases remained unmatched. Germline V gives CDR1 LGHNT, CDR2 FRNRAP. The CDR3 covers 14 residues. In nucleotides, the CDR3 is TGTGCTAGTGGTTTGGTTACAGGGGTTCAGCCCCAGCATTTT. Its translation is CASGLVTGVQPQHF.

This rearrangement joins TRBV7-9 to TRBJ1-2, with D possibly being TRBD1 (6 bases). Germline CDR1 and CDR2: SEHNR and FQNEAQ (reference sequence). V was clipped by 1 base and J by 8 bases, with 14 bases between them. This CDR3 is built from 14 residues. In DNA form, the CDR3 reads TGTGCCAGCAGCTTAGAATCCGGGGGGCACGGCTACACCTTC. It translates to CASSLESGGHGYTF.

The chain recombines TRBV21-1 with TRBJ1-1. TRBV21-1 is a pseudogene locus. This CDR3 has 14 amino acids. Here the CDR3 DNA reads TGTGCCAGCAGCCCAAAGGACATGAACACTGAAGCTTTCTTT. The encoded protein is CASSPKDMNTEAFF.

This sequence joins TRBV5-6 and TRBJ1-2, with D tentatively TRBD1 (5 bases). Trimming took off 1 base at V and 8 bases at J, with 24 bases between the two ends. Germline V lookup: CDR1 SGHDT, CDR2 YYEEEE. The CDR3 length is 17 residues. The CDR3 region is CASSLMVPGKDSLGYTF. CDR3 nucleotides: TGTGCCAGCAGCTTGATGGTTCCAGGGAAGGATTCCCTAGGCTACACCTTC.

V is TRBV10-1 and J is TRBJ1-6; unclear D gene. CDR1 is WNHNN, CDR2 SYGVQD, per germline (reference sequence). Trimming removed 3 bases from V and 7 bases from J, with 7 bases in between. The CDR3 contains 13 residues. The CDR3 DNA sequence: TGCGCCAGCAGTGATAGGGAGAATTCACCCCTCCACTTT. It codes for CASSDRENSPLHF.

J is TRBJ1-1 and V is TRBV30; D unresolved. The CDR3 covers 13 residues. The V end lost 5 bases, the J end lost 5 bases, and 15 bases lay between the germline ends. Germline V lookup: CDR1 GTSNPN, CDR2 SVGIG (reference sequence). The CDR3 region is CAWRLLPGTEAFF. For the CDR3, the DNA is TGTGCCTGGCGACTCCTCCCGGGGACTGAAGCTTTCTTT.

The chain is built from TRBV7-9 and TRBJ1-1, with TRBD1 as a possible D gene (5 bases). CDR1 SEHNR and CDR2 FQNEAQ come from the germline V gene (reference sequence). The CDR3 runs 14 residues. With 3 bases removed from V and 1 base from J, the gap between germline ends came to 9 bases. CDR3 sequence (DNA): TGTGCCAGCAGCTTTTTAGGGGCGAACACTGAAGCTTTCTTT. As protein: CASSFLGANTEAFF.

The chain has TRBV19 and TRBJ1-2; the D gene is possibly TRBD1 (5 bases). Per germline, CDR1 LNHDA and CDR2 SQIVND (reference sequence). Trimming removed 9 bases from V and 0 bases from J, with 14 bases in between. This CDR3 contains 14 residues. In nucleotides, the CDR3 is TGTGCCAGCATCCGGGACGGAGCTAACTATGGCTACACCTTC. This encodes CASIRDGANYGYTF.